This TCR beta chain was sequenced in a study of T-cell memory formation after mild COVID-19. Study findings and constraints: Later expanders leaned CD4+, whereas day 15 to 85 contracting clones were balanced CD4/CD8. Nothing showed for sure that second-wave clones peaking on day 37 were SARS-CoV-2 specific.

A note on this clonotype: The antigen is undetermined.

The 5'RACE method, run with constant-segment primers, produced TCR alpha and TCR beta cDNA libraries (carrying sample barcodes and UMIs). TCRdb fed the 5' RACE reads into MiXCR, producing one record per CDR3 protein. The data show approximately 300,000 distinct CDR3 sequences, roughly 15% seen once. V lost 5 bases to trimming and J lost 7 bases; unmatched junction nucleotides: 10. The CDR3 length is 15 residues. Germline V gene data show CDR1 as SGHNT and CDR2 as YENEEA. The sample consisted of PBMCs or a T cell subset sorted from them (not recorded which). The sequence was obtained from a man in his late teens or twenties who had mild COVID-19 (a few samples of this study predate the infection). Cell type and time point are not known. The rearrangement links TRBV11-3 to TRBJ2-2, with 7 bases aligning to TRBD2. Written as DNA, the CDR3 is TGTGCCAGCAGCGCGGGGGTCCAGGGAGTCGGGGAGCTGTTTTTT. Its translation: CASSAGVQGVGELFF.